The clone carrying this T cell receptor (beta chain) was counted between two and nine times. Its antigen is as yet unknown. Via MiXCR, TCRdb re-called the RACE reads, giving one row per CDR3 protein. Among more than 70,000 distinct CDR3 sequences listed, around 7.9% were seen once. The CDR3 has 14 residues. V lost 0 bases to trimming and J lost 7 bases, with 9 bases between them. CDR1 and CDR2 (germline): LGHNA, YSLEER. The entry originates in a study of human T cells and chemical hapten exposure. Study-wide points: Expanded TCRs made up significantly more big CDR3 similarity clusters than controls did. There was a positive correlation between PT1 expanded TCR counts and patch test score.

Time point denoted: pre-sensitization, week 0. Treatment denoted: therapeutic diphenylcyclopropenone sensitization with weekly scalp DPC. The donor pool consisted of alopecia patients aged 18 to 70 years, considered suitable for DPC. Someone pulled total RNA out of unfractionated whole blood. The chain joins TRBV4-3 to TRBJ2-2; D is uncertain. The sequencing used whole blood, collected in connection with sensitization to the hapten diphenylcyclopropenone (DPC). The TCR was taken from a man between 35 and 55 years old with alopecia areata. Some clones in this sample may be carry-over from other donors' samples. CDR3 loop: CASSQESSFGELFF. The CDR3 DNA is TGCGCCAGCAGCCAAGAATCCTCATTCGGGGAGCTGTTTTTT.